The 27 T cell receptor beta chains below all came from one sample that was sequenced in a study of blood T cells in healthy people across ages. Together with a sample-barcoded 5' primer, a J-beta primer mix was included in a second PCR lasting about 7 to 11 cycles. TCRdb itself ran the 5' RACE reads through MiXCR, one entry per CDR3 protein. The sample includes some 800,000 distinct CDR3 sequences, 20% to 25% of them seen just once. This same sample was also part of a study on T cells of mothers and their children.

Sequencing was done on a sample of blood. The source of these receptors is a boy younger than 18 in good health.

Only a few counts were recorded for this clonotype. This sequence joins TRBV5-1 and TRBJ1-5; D is undetermined. Germline V gives CDR1 SGHRS, CDR2 YFSETQ. The CDR3 runs to 12 residues. V was clipped by 0 bases and J by 8 bases, with 6 bases between them. The CDR3 bases are TGCGCCAGCAGCTTGGACAGAGAGCCCCAGCATTTT. Its protein is CASSLDREPQHF.

The chain uses TRBV30 and TRBJ1-1; no firm D call. Germline V gives CDR1 GTSNPN, CDR2 SVGIG (reference sequence). The CDR3 length is 12 residues. Trimming shortened V by 1 base and J by 1 base, and 4 bases separated the two germline ends. The CDR3 DNA sequence: TGTGCCTGGAGTGCGGGGAACACTGAAGCTTTCTTT. This gives the protein CAWSAGNTEAFF.

This clonotype was counted a few times. This rearrangement joins TRBV3-1 to TRBJ1-1; TRBD1 aligns across 11 bases. V shed 8 bases, J shed 3 bases, and the junction held 2 bases outside the gene matches. This CDR3 is built from 13 residues. Germline V gives CDR1 LGHDT, CDR2 YNNKEL (reference sequence). CDR3 in DNA: TGTGCCAGCGGGGACAGGGGGGACACTGAAGCTTTCTTT. Encoded protein: CASGDRGDTEAFF.

There are a few counts of this clonotype. V gene TRBV19 combines with J gene TRBJ2-2, with D perhaps matching TRBD1 (6 bases). Trimming removed 4 bases at V and 5 bases at J, with 17 bases between. CDR3 length: 16 residues. Germline V CDR1 and CDR2: LNHDA, SQIVND (reference sequence). CDR3 region: CASSTRQESLTGELFF. The CDR3 bases are TGTGCCAGTAGTACCCGACAGGAATCTTTAACCGGGGAGCTGTTTTTT.

This clonotype was counted between two and nine times. The rearrangement joins TRBV25-1 to TRBJ1-3; D gene uncertain. CDR3 length equals 18 residues. Trimming cost V 3 bases and J 0 bases, with 18 bases left between them. CDR1 and CDR2 from the germline V gene are MGHDK and SYGVNS. The CDR3 region has the DNA TGTGCCAGCAGTGACCCCCGAAGTTTTGGCCTCTCTGGAAACACCATATATTTT. Protein product: CASSDPRSFGLSGNTIYF. Looking up the rest from reference TRBV25-1 and TRBJ1-3 gives the full variable domain: EADIYQTPRYLVIGTGKKITLECSQTMGHDKMYWYQQDPGMELHLIHYSYGVNSTEKGDLSSESTVSRIRTEHFPLTLESARPSHTSQYLCASSDPRSFGLSGNTIYFGEGSWLTVV.

The chain couples TRBV20-1 to TRBJ2-7; possible D gene TRBD2, 6 bases. Germline CDR1 is DFQATT and CDR2 is SNEGSKA (reference sequence). V was shortened by 3 bases and J by 3 bases, with 9 bases between the two germline ends. The CDR3 runs 12 residues. The CDR3 loop is CSASGSDYEQYF. The CDR3 DNA follows: TGCAGTGCTAGCGGGAGCGACTACGAGCAGTACTTC.

The gene calls are TRBV4-3 and TRBJ2-1, with TRBD2 matching 9 bases. The CDR3 length is 16 residues. The junction had 7 bases not matched to a gene; V was cut back by 0 bases and J by 7 bases. The germline gives CDR1 LGHNA, CDR2 YSLEER. The CDR3 sequence is CASSQDWASGTNEQFF. The CDR3 DNA reads TGCGCCAGCAGCCAAGATTGGGCTAGCGGGACAAATGAGCAGTTCTTC.

This clonotype has just a few counts. The chain links TRBV4-1 to TRBJ1-1; 8 nucleotides line up with TRBD1. Germline trimming cut 2 bases from V and 5 bases from J; bases unmatched to any gene: 4. Per the germline V gene, CDR1 is MGHRA and CDR2 is YSYEKL. The CDR3 covers 14 residues. The DNA for the CDR3 is TGCGCCAGCAGCCAACAGGGGGCCAGAACTGAAGCTTTCTTT. It yields the protein CASSQQGARTEAFF.

The V gene is TRBV28, the J gene TRBJ2-3; D is tentatively TRBD1 or TRBD2 (5 bases each). The CDR3 spans 17 residues. Trimming left V 6 bases short and J 2 bases short, with 21 bases between. Germline V gene sequence: CDR1 MDHEN, CDR2 SYDVKM. CDR3 protein: CASSQDPEGKVTDTQYF. CDR3 DNA sequence: TGTGCCAGCAGCCAAGATCCAGAGGGGAAGGTCACAGATACGCAGTATTTT.

The chain is built from TRBV11-2 and TRBJ2-4; no definite D call. CDR3 size: 15 residues. Germline V CDR1 and CDR2: SGHAT, FQNNGV. Trimming removed 6 bases at V and 8 bases at J, with 20 bases between. The CDR3 DNA sequence: TGTGCCAGCAGACCGGGTATCAAGTCTTGGCACATTCAGTACTTC. Translating gives CASRPGIKSWHIQYF.

This chain joins TRBV24-1 and TRBJ2-2; either TRBD1 or TRBD2 may fit D (5 bases each). With 1 base removed from V and 4 bases from J, the gap between germline ends came to 15 bases. The CDR3 is 17 residues long. Germline V CDR1 and CDR2: KGHDR, SFDVKD. CDR3 residues: CATSDFLQGEGTGELFF. The DNA for the CDR3 is TGTGCCACCAGTGATTTCTTGCAGGGCGAGGGCACCGGGGAGCTGTTTTTT.

This clonotype came up a few times. This chain joins TRBV6-6 and TRBJ2-7, with unresolved D. This CDR3 spans 14 amino acids. Germline V gene lookup returns CDR1 MNHNY and CDR2 SVGAGI (reference sequence). The V end lost 5 bases, the J end lost 0 bases, and 11 bases lay between the germline ends. CDR3 sequence reads: CASSIQDASYEQYF. The DNA of the CDR3 is TGTGCCAGCAGTATCCAGGATGCCTCCTACGAGCAGTACTTC.

The V and J genes are TRBV25-1 and TRBJ2-3; TRBD2 might be the D (5 bases). The V and J ends lost 3 bases and 6 bases respectively, with 19 bases between them. The CDR3 length is 16 residues. Germline-derived CDR1 and CDR2 are MGHDK and SYGVNS. Written as DNA, the CDR3 is TGTGCCAGCAGTGATGATGGAAGCGGACCGAGGGATACGCAGTATTTT. Encoded protein: CASSDDGSGPRDTQYF.

The chain uses TRBV5-6 and TRBJ2-3; TRBD2 aligns across 11 bases. Trimming cost V 4 bases and J 1 base; bases outside gene matches: 11. This CDR3 has 18 amino acids. Germline-derived CDR1 and CDR2 are SGHDT and YYEEEE. CDR3 in amino acids: CASSGRLAGMVGTDTQYF. CDR3 nucleotides: TGTGCCAGCAGCGGAAGACTAGCGGGAATGGTGGGCACAGATACGCAGTATTTT.

The chain has TRBV24-1 and TRBJ1-2, with TRBD1 as a possible D gene (5 bases). The V and J ends lost 0 bases and 7 bases respectively, with 8 bases between them. CDR1 and CDR2 (germline): KGHDR, SFDVKD. CDR3 length: 13 amino acids. The CDR3 nucleotides are TGTGCCACCAGTGATTTGCGGGACGCTGGCTACACCTTC. Amino acid sequence: CATSDLRDAGYTF.

This chain uses TRBV19 with TRBJ2-7, with TRBD1 matching over 8 bases. Near its end, the DNA agrees better with TRBJ2-1, so the J call may be wrong. Germline-derived CDR1 and CDR2 are LNHDA and SQIVND (reference sequence). The CDR3 is made up of 15 amino acids. CDR3 loop: CASSIDGTGYNEQFF. The CDR3 coding sequence is TGTGCCAGTAGTATAGATGGGACAGGATACAATGAGCAGTTCTTC.

The J gene is TRBJ2-1, the V gene TRBV9, with 9 bases identical to TRBD2. V trimming: 1 base; J trimming: 6 bases; junction bases outside the gene matches: 8. This CDR3 is built from 16 residues. CDR1 is SGDLS and CDR2 is YYNGEE in the germline V gene. In DNA form, the CDR3 reads TGTGCCAGCAGCGTAATTAGCGGGGGTACCTGCAATGAGCAGTTCTTC. Translating gives CASSVISGGTCNEQFF.

V is TRBV29-1 and J is TRBJ1-1, with D possibly matching TRBD1 (5 bases). This CDR3 contains 16 residues. The V and J ends lost 5 bases and 5 bases respectively, with 24 bases between them. The germline gives CDR1 SQVTM, CDR2 ANQGSEA. CDR3 loop: CSVPRGSRQGGTEAFF. The CDR3 bases are TGCAGCGTTCCTCGAGGGTCGAGGCAGGGAGGTACTGAAGCTTTCTTT.

This clonotype was detected a few times. The chain has TRBV29-1 and TRBJ2-1; TRBD2 matches 7 bases. Germline-derived CDR1 and CDR2 are SQVTM and ANQGSEA. J gave up 7 bases and V 4 bases, and 16 bases lay outside the gene matches. The CDR3 totals 16 residues. Here the CDR3 reads CSVGGGLGGGGNEQFF. The CDR3, as DNA: TGCAGCGTTGGTGGGGGTTTAGGCGGGGGTGGAAATGAGCAGTTCTTC.

This clonotype showed up just a few times. The chain combines TRBV29-1 with TRBJ2-5; no firm D call. CDR1 and CDR2 from the germline V gene are SQVTM and ANQGSEA. Trimming pared 6 bases from V and 7 bases from J, leaving 15 bases between. The CDR3 loop spans 12 amino acids. DNA for the CDR3: TGCAGCGTCCCGGACGGAGCAGGGACCCAGTACTTC. It codes for CSVPDGAGTQYF.

This clonotype was detected only a few times. This chain connects TRBV28 to TRBJ2-3; no definite D call. CDR1 and CDR2 (germline): MDHEN, SYDVKM. Trimming pared 5 bases from V and 2 bases from J, leaving 20 bases between. CDR3 length: 17 residues. The CDR3 DNA is TGTGCCAGCAGTCTCCGAACCCCCTCTCGGCTCACAGATACGCAGTATTTT. Protein: CASSLRTPSRLTDTQYF.

In its sample, this clonotype was seen a few times. The J gene is TRBJ2-5, the V gene TRBV5-1, with D perhaps TRBD1 or TRBD2 (6 bases each). V was shortened by 5 bases and J by 5 bases, with 16 bases between the two germline ends. The CDR3 runs to 14 residues. Looked up from germline, CDR1 is SGHRS and CDR2 is YFSETQ. This CDR3 reads CASRFSQGTETQYF. The CDR3 bases are TGCGCCAGCAGGTTTAGCCAGGGGACTGAGACCCAGTACTTC.

This chain links TRBV6-5 with TRBJ2-1; no reliable D call. This CDR3 has 14 residues. Trimming removed 8 bases from V and 0 bases from J, with 11 bases in between. Per germline, CDR1 MNHEY and CDR2 SVGAGI. The CDR3 DNA is TGTGCCAGCTCGGAGTGGAGCTCCTACAATGAGCAGTTCTTC. Translation: CASSEWSSYNEQFF.

This clonotype was seen a handful of times. This sequence joins TRBV4-3 and TRBJ1-6; D call uncertain. V lost 4 bases and J lost 0, with 16 bases in between. This CDR3 is built from 18 residues. Germline V lookup: CDR1 LGHNA, CDR2 YSLEER. The CDR3 coding sequence is TGCGCCAGCAGCCCGTCCAGGCAGACGAGCTCCTATAATTCACCCCTCCACTTT. It codes for CASSPSRQTSSYNSPLHF.

This clonotype has just a few counts. This rearrangement joins TRBV20-1 to TRBJ2-5; no definite D call. Trimming removed 0 bases at V and 5 bases at J, with 4 bases between. This CDR3 region has 11 residues. Germline V CDR1 and CDR2: DFQATT, SNEGSKA (reference sequence). The CDR3 loop is CSARERETQYF. CDR3 nucleotides: TGCAGTGCTAGAGAACGCGAGACCCAGTACTTC.

This clonotype was detected a few times. The gene calls are TRBV7-2 and TRBJ2-1; tentative D call: TRBD2 (5 bases). The V end was cut by 5 bases, the J end by 2 bases, with 13 bases between. Germline lookup yields CDR1 SGHTA and CDR2 FQGNSA. The CDR3 is 15 residues long. The CDR3 coding sequence is TGTGCCAGCAGCCCAACGAGGGCCGCCTACAATGAGCAGTTCTTC. This codes for CASSPTRAAYNEQFF.

This clonotype was found a few times. The chain combines TRBV7-2 with TRBJ2-4; the D gene is possibly TRBD1 (6 bases). Between the trimmed V and J ends, which lost 1 base and 0 bases, there was a span of 13 bases. CDR3 size: 17 residues. Per the germline V gene, CDR1 is SGHTA and CDR2 is FQGNSA. CDR3 bases: TGTGCCAGCAGCTTAGACTCAGGGGTGGTAGCCAAAAACATTCAGTACTTC. It encodes CASSLDSGVVAKNIQYF.